The entry below gives a single T cell receptor beta chain sequence along with its context. TCR beta CDR3 regions were amplified from RNA transcripts. Researchers ran a first-round RT-PCR on the TCR CDR3 using the HTBI primer set. One entry per CDR3 protein results from TCRdb running MiXCR on the multiplex PCR reads. The table records some 250,000 distinct CDR3 sequences, roughly 15% of them present only once. The data were taken from a study of T cells in Graves' hyperthyroidism and ophthalmopathy. For the study at large: Before any treatment, at initial diagnosis, peripheral blood was collected.

Germline V gives CDR1 MNHEY, CDR2 SMNVEV (reference sequence). V dropped 5 bases and J dropped 6; count of bases not matched to a gene: 12. The CDR3 loop spans 15 amino acids. The material sequenced was blood. This receptor was obtained from a woman between 40 and 55 years old with Graves' hyperthyroidism that later progressed to Graves' ophthalmopathy. The chain has TRBV27 and TRBJ2-7, with 8 bases lining up with TRBD2. Here the CDR3 DNA reads TGTGCCAGCAGTGGACCCAAGCGGGAGCCTCCCGAGCAGTACTTC. Protein sequence: CASSGPKREPPEQYF.